The sequence of this T cell receptor (beta chain) was determined in a study of T cell responses to AZD1222 COVID-19 vaccine. Concerning this clone itself: What it binds is unknown.

Findings and caveats of the study: The repertoires were collected only after the peak T cell response. Spike regions recognized by vaccine-associated CD4 TCRs spanned the protein, led by 160-218 and 743-854. Elevations in Spike-specific TCR breadth and depth followed administration of two AZD1222 doses. Females outnumbered males among donors, who were mostly white British; clonal diversity was possibly underestimated.

The CDR3 covers 15 residues. V lost 0 bases and J lost 5, with 10 bases in between. Germline V gene data show CDR1 as LGHNA and CDR2 as YSLEER. Produced via immunoSEQ multiplex PCR; TCRdb's table is partial and in-frame only. The sample comprises approximately 120,000 clones, 88% of which are singletons, and around 13% rests with the top ten. The clonotype originates from an adult in good health. The material sequenced was peripheral blood, taken on day 0 of MenACWY control vaccination. V and J are TRBV4-3 and TRBJ1-4, with D uncertain. As DNA, the CDR3 is TGCGCCAGCAGCCAAGATTCTTCCAGAAATGAAAAACTGTTTTTT. Protein: CASSQDSSRNEKLFF.